These 29 T cell receptor beta chains share one sample of origin, sequenced in a study of PD-1 blockade in classical Hodgkin lymphoma. Only in-frame clones appear in the TCRdb table, and some are missing; sequencing was by immunoSEQ multiplex PCR. Among about 15,000 clones listed, about 86% were seen once. Relapse was seen in all patients after autologous stem cell transplantation, and brentuximab vedotin exposure was variable. Specimen: peripheral blood mononuclear cells (PBMCs), collected at baseline. The source of these receptors is a human donor with classical Hodgkin lymphoma.

The chain couples TRBV27 to TRBJ1-4; D not certain. The germline CDR1 and CDR2 sequences are MNHEY and SMNVEV (reference sequence). V gave up 8 bases and J gave up 4 bases, with 17 bases separating them. The CDR3 loop spans 15 amino acids. This chain's CDR3 is CASHPNSGLNEKLFF. The CDR3 DNA follows: TGTGCCAGCCACCCGAATTCCGGCCTTAATGAAAAACTGTTTTTT.

The table lists this clone with a count of one. The chain is built from TRBV6-6 and TRBJ1-1; D remains ambiguous. Between the trimmed V and J ends, which lost 2 bases and 2 bases, there was a span of 6 bases. This CDR3 comprises 13 residues. Germline CDR1 reads MNHNY; CDR2 reads SVGAGI (reference sequence). DNA of the CDR3: TGTGCCAGCAGTTACGAGGGTAACACTGAAGCTTTCTTT. This codes for CASSYEGNTEAFF.

This clone was observed a handful of times. The chain carries TRBV12-5 and TRBJ1-2; D call uncertain. In germline, CDR1 is LGHNT, CDR2 FRNRAP. This CDR3 spans 12 amino acids. The V end was cut by 1 base, the J end by 5 bases, with 5 bases between. This CDR3 is CASGLGNYGYTF. The CDR3 region has the DNA TGTGCTAGTGGTTTGGGGAATTATGGCTACACCTTC.

This chain uses TRBV7-6 with TRBJ1-1; D might be TRBD1 (5 bases). Germline values: CDR1 SGHVS, CDR2 FNYEAQ. CDR3 length: 16 residues. V lost 2 bases and J 3 bases, leaving 16 bases between the germline ends. The CDR3 reads CASSLWELGVHTEAFF. The DNA for the CDR3 is TGTGCCAGCAGCTTATGGGAACTAGGGGTTCACACTGAAGCTTTCTTT.

This chain connects TRBV29-1 to TRBJ2-4; possible D gene TRBD2, 6 bases. The CDR3 contains 13 residues. Between the trimmed V and J ends, which lost 5 bases and 1 base, there was a span of 9 bases. Germline loops: CDR1 SQVTM, CDR2 ANQGSEA. The CDR3 region has the DNA TGCAGCGTTCGTGGGAGGGCCAAAAACATTCAGTACTTC. Amino acids: CSVRGRAKNIQYF.

Here the CDR3 reads CASSDRDTQYF. DNA for the CDR3: TGTGCCAGCAGCGATCGCGATACGCAGTATTTT. V is TRBV2 and J is TRBJ2-3; no definite D call. CDR3 length: 11 residues. The ends were cut back, 6 bases at V and 6 bases at J, with 7 bases in the middle. Germline values: CDR1 SNHLY, CDR2 FYNNEI.

The rearrangement links TRBV27 to TRBJ1-1; D remains ambiguous. This CDR3 is 15 amino acids long. In germline, CDR1 is MNHEY, CDR2 SMNVEV (reference sequence). The V end was cut by 1 base, the J end by 0 bases, with 9 bases between. The CDR3 nucleotides are TGTGCCAGCAGTTTATATAGGAGCCTGAACACTGAAGCTTTCTTT. It encodes CASSLYRSLNTEAFF.

This clone was detected only a few times. The chain employs TRBV21-1 and TRBJ2-3; the DNA was not compared with TRBD1, the D call given in the table. TRBV21-1 is a pseudogene segment. CDR3 length: 14 amino acids. The CDR3: CASSKGATADTQYF. The CDR3, as DNA: TGTGCCAGCAGCAAAGGGGCTACTGCAGATACGCAGTATTTT.

The V call is TRBV11-2, the J call TRBJ1-1, with 7 nucleotides matching TRBD1. Germline V gene sequence: CDR1 SGHAT, CDR2 FQNNGV. The V gene end was trimmed by 3 bases and the J gene end by 3 bases; junction bases not matched to a gene: 7. The CDR3 has 15 residues. CDR3 loop: CASSFVSGGYTEAFF. The CDR3 nucleotides are TGTGCCAGCAGCTTCGTGTCAGGGGGTTACACTGAAGCTTTCTTT.

The chain has TRBV28 and TRBJ2-6; weak D call: TRBD2 (5 bases). The CDR3 has 15 residues. Germline CDR1 MDHEN, CDR2 SYDVKM. V was clipped by 5 bases and J by 2 bases, with 10 bases between them. The CDR3: CASSVLDAGANVLTF. The CDR3 region has the DNA TGTGCCAGCAGTGTACTAGACGCTGGGGCCAACGTCCTGACTTTC.

V gene TRBV7-7 combines with J gene TRBJ2-1; 7 positions match TRBD1. CDR3 length: 18 residues. CDR1 is SSHAT, CDR2 FNYEAQ, per germline (reference sequence). The junction had 16 bases not matched to a gene; V was cut back by 2 bases and J by 6 bases. The CDR3 reads CASSLCFGPGQRCNEQFF. The CDR3 DNA reads as TGTGCCAGCAGCTTATGTTTCGGGCCGGGACAGAGGTGCAATGAGCAGTTCTTC. Drawing the rest from reference TRBV7-7 and TRBJ2-1, the complete variable domain is GAGVSQSPRYKVTKRGQDVTLRCDPISSHATLYWYQQALGQGPEFLTYFNYEAQPDKSGLPSDRFSAERPEGSISTLTIQRTEQRDSAMYRCASSLCFGPGQRCNEQFFGPGTRLTVL.

The V and J genes are TRBV5-4 and TRBJ2-5, with TRBD1 matching over 10 bases. The CDR3 loop spans 14 amino acids. The V and J ends lost 3 bases and 7 bases, in that order; junction bases with no gene match: 6. CDR1 is SGHNT and CDR2 is YYREEE in the germline V gene (reference sequence). CDR3 protein: CASSSRTGGATQYF. CDR3 nucleotides: TGTGCCAGCAGCTCCCGGACAGGGGGGGCGACCCAGTACTTC.

The chain combines TRBV19 with TRBJ2-7; D is ambiguous. Trimming removed 0 bases from V and 5 bases from J, with 14 bases in between. Germline CDR1 is LNHDA and CDR2 is SQIVND (reference sequence). This CDR3 is built from 15 residues. CDR3 DNA sequence: TGTGCCAGTAGTATAGATCTCTCCGGACGCCACGAGCAGTACTTC. It yields the protein CASSIDLSGRHEQYF.

The genes are TRBV9 and TRBJ1-1; D is uncertain. V lost 6 bases and J lost 1, with 10 bases in between. Germline-derived CDR1 and CDR2 are SGDLS and YYNGEE. The CDR3 is 13 amino acids. DNA of the CDR3: TGTGCCAGCAACCCCTCCGGGAACACTGAAGCTTTCTTT. Its protein is CASNPSGNTEAFF. The variable domain in full, completed from reference TRBV9 and TRBJ1-1, reads DSGVTQTPKHLITATGQRVTLRCSPRSGDLSVYWYQQSLDQGLQFLIQYYNGEERAKGNILERFSAQQFPDLHSELNLSSLELGDSALYFCASNPSGNTEAFFGQGTRLTVV.

The rearrangement links TRBV4-3 to TRBJ2-1; no definite D call. The CDR3 loop spans 14 amino acids. Germline V lookup: CDR1 LGHNA, CDR2 YSLEER. Trimming took off 3 bases at V and 9 bases at J, with 15 bases between the two ends. The CDR3 here is CASSQVVGLGEQFF. In DNA, the CDR3 is TGCGCCAGCAGCCAGGTGGTCGGGCTGGGTGAGCAGTTCTTC.

V is TRBV13 and J is TRBJ2-1, with no clear D. V lost 3 bases and J 3 bases, leaving 9 bases between the germline ends. The CDR3 loop spans 14 amino acids. Germline V CDR1 and CDR2: PRHDT, FYEKMQ (reference sequence). CDR3 loop: CASSLAVNYNEQFF. In DNA, the CDR3 is TGTGCCAGCAGCTTGGCCGTAAACTACAATGAGCAGTTCTTC. Supplemented by reference TRBV13 and TRBJ2-1, the full variable domain reads AAGVIQSPRHLIKEKRETATLKCYPIPRHDTVYWYQQGPGQDPQFLISFYEKMQSDKGSIPDRFSAQQFSDYHSELNMSSLELGDSALYFCASSLAVNYNEQFFGPGTRLTVL.

This clone was counted once. The chain has TRBV7-9 and TRBJ2-3; D call uncertain. CDR3 length: 15 amino acids. The germline V gene encodes CDR1 SEHNR and CDR2 FQNEAQ (reference sequence). Trimming stripped 6 bases from V and 5 bases from J, with 18 bases between. The DNA for the CDR3 is TGTGCCAGCAGTGGGAAGGTCAGGTTGGGAGATACGCAGTATTTT. This codes for CASSGKVRLGDTQYF.

The chain couples TRBV11-2 to TRBJ2-1; TRBD2 aligns across 7 bases. This CDR3 comprises 16 residues. Germline CDR1 is SGHAT and CDR2 is FQNNGV. Germline trimming cut 4 bases from V and 7 bases from J; bases unmatched to any gene: 13. CDR3 sequence reads: CASSYLGGSARNEQFF. CDR3 nucleotide sequence: TGTGCCAGCAGCTACCTGGGGGGGAGTGCGAGGAATGAGCAGTTCTTC.

The gene calls are TRBV4-2 and TRBJ2-3; no reliable D call. Trimming stripped 1 base from V and 0 bases from J, with 14 bases between. This CDR3 is 17 amino acids long. The germline CDR1 and CDR2 sequences are LGHNA and YNFKEQ. The CDR3 sequence is CASSQADSGPSTDTQYF. DNA for the CDR3: TGTGCCAGCAGCCAAGCCGATTCCGGTCCTAGCACAGATACGCAGTATTTT.

CDR3 sequence: CACLVLTDLYF. CDR3 nucleotide sequence: TGTGCCTGCCTGGTTTTGACAGACCTCTACTTC. This rearrangement joins TRBV30 to TRBJ2-7, with TRBD1 as a possible D gene (5 bases). Germline CDR1 and CDR2: GTSNPN and SVGIG (reference sequence). The V gene lost 6 bases and the J gene lost 13 bases, with 19 bases spanning the gap. CDR3 length: 11 residues.

This chain joins TRBV5-1 and TRBJ1-2; TRBD1 is a possible D gene (5 bases). The CDR3 runs to 15 residues. Between the trimmed V and J ends, which lost 2 bases and 0 bases, there was a span of 11 bases. The germline CDR1 and CDR2 sequences are SGHRS and YFSETQ. CDR3 residues: CASSLGHSTNYGYTF. The CDR3 DNA reads as TGCGCCAGCAGCTTAGGACACTCTACTAACTATGGCTACACCTTC.

The rearrangement links TRBV12-5 to TRBJ2-1, with D tentatively TRBD1 (5 bases). The CDR3 is made up of 15 amino acids. V dropped 0 bases and J dropped 0 bases, with 6 bases sitting between them. The germline V gene encodes CDR1 LGHNT and CDR2 FRNRAP. CDR3 loop: CASGLVGASYNEQFF. The CDR3 coding sequence is TGTGCTAGTGGTTTGGTTGGGGCCTCCTACAATGAGCAGTTCTTC.

On this clone itself: Relative to the germline gene, one junction end is altered; a read error may explain this. The V gene is TRBV27, the J gene TRBJ1-3, with 8 bases lining up with TRBD1. Germline CDR1 MNHEY, CDR2 SMNVEV (reference sequence). The length of the CDR3 is 15 residues. CDR3 region: CASRSLQGDGNIIYF. In DNA form, the CDR3 reads TGTGCCAGCAGATCTTTACAGGGGGACGGAAACATCATATATTTT.

The table lists this clone with a count of one. Other DNA variants within this sample encode the same CDR3. The rearrangement joins TRBV7-2 to TRBJ2-3; 15 nucleotides match TRBD2. This CDR3 is 15 amino acids long. Trimming took 3 bases from V and 7 from J; bases not matched to a gene: 2. The germline V gene encodes CDR1 SGHTA and CDR2 FQGNSA. CDR3 sequence reads: CASSFGTSGGNTQYF. The CDR3 coding sequence is TGTGCCAGCAGCTTCGGGACTAGCGGGGGGAATACGCAGTATTTT.

The chain carries TRBV10-3 and TRBJ2-1, with D perhaps TRBD1 (6 bases). Per the germline V gene, CDR1 is ENHRY and CDR2 is SYGVKD. V was pared by 10 bases and J by 4 bases, with 11 bases between. CDR3 size: 12 residues. For the CDR3, the DNA is TGTGCCACCAGGGACACTTACAATGAGCAGTTCTTC. Protein product: CATRDTYNEQFF.

The chain's CDR3 is CASSLRDTYEQYF. Here the CDR3 DNA reads TGTGCCAGCAGCTTAAGGGACACGTACGAGCAGTACTTC. This chain joins TRBV7-9 and TRBJ2-7; TRBD1 is a possible D gene (6 bases). Looked up from germline, CDR1 is SEHNR and CDR2 is FQNEAQ (reference sequence). V lost 2 bases and J lost 4, with 9 bases in between. The CDR3 has 13 residues.

The V gene is TRBV2, the J gene TRBJ1-2; D gene uncertain. The CDR3 is 14 residues long. CDR1 is SNHLY and CDR2 is FYNNEI in the germline V gene. Trimming stripped 4 bases from V and 8 bases from J, with 17 bases between. The CDR3 protein is CASSVEGVYGGYTF. The DNA for the CDR3 is TGTGCCAGCAGTGTCGAGGGTGTTTACGGCGGCTACACCTTC.

The chain is built from TRBV14 and TRBJ2-1; 9 nucleotides line up with TRBD1. The V gene's germline CDR1 is SGHDN and CDR2 FVKESK. The CDR3 runs to 15 residues. The ends lost 6 bases at V and 2 bases at J; junction bases unmatched: 5. CDR3 loop: CASRARTGAYNEQFF. CDR3 coding DNA: TGTGCCAGCAGAGCAAGGACAGGGGCCTACAATGAGCAGTTCTTC. Complete variable domain (other parts from reference TRBV14 and TRBJ2-1): EAGVTQFPSHSVIEKGQTVTLRCDPISGHDNLYWYRRVMGKEIKFLLHFVKESKQDESGMPNNRFLAERTGGTYSTLKVQPAELEDSGVYFCASRARTGAYNEQFFGPGTRLTVL.

The V gene is TRBV5-1, the J gene TRBJ1-2, with D perhaps matching TRBD1 (6 bases). V was pared by 5 bases and J by 2 bases, with 13 bases between. Per the germline V gene, CDR1 is SGHRS and CDR2 is YFSETQ. The CDR3 covers 14 residues. The CDR3 loop reads CASSEQGSNYGYTF. The CDR3 nucleotides are TGCGCCAGCAGTGAACAGGGATCCAACTATGGCTACACCTTC.